This TCR beta chain is from a study of neurological immune-mediated disorders. Ten or more counts support this clonotype. The antigen remains undetermined. Study conclusions and caveats: Falling below healthy controls, multiple sclerosis showed the least TCR clonal expansion, while HTLV-1-associated myelopathy showed the most.

In TCRdb, the 5' RACE reads were re-called with MiXCR into one record per CDR3 protein. Of tens of thousands of distinct CDR3 sequences in the sample, 10% are singletons; the top ten hold roughly 9%. Regarding time point: longitudinal time-point 1 (baseline). From germline, CDR1 is MDHEN and CDR2 SYDVKM. The CDR3 sequence is 19 residues long. The V and J ends lost 8 bases and 0 bases, in that order; junction bases with no gene match: 16. The clonotype was recovered from a man aged 25-45 years in good health. V and J are TRBV28 and TRBJ2-2; 9 bases are shared with TRBD1. Sequencing was carried out using PBMCs. CDR3 region: CASPCTDRGPEPNTGELFF. The CDR3 DNA sequence: TGTGCCAGCCCCTGCACGGACAGGGGACCCGAACCGAACACCGGGGAGCTGTTTTTT.